Listed below are T cell receptor beta chains from one sample, sequenced in a study of T cell responses to AZD1222 COVID-19 vaccine. This table comes from immunoSEQ multiplex PCR, and its TCRdb copy is limited to in-frame clones, with some not included. The table lists around 150,000 clones, around 84% of them singletons, with roughly 4% in the top ten. The material sequenced was peripheral blood, taken on day 0 of AZD1222 vaccination. The receptors originated from an adult in good health. CDR3s include the opening cysteine and the closing phenylalanine or tryptophan. The D gene is left open where the match is weak. A row's size may be missing; if present it is once, few, many or a size class.

cdr3_nt: TGTGCCAGCTCAGGGGCCTTCGGGACTGAAGCTTTCTTT
cdr3_aa: CASSGAFGTEAFF
d_call: -
clone_size: -
j_call: TRBJ1-1
v_call: TRBV18

cdr3_nt: TGTGCCAGCAGACAAATGCAGGGGAACTATAATTCACCCCTCCACTTT
cdr3_aa: CASRQMQGNYNSPLHF
d_call: -
clone_size: -
j_call: TRBJ1-6
v_call: TRBV28

cdr3_nt: TGTGCCAGCAGTTTGGATGGCAGACCAAACTATGGCTACACCTTC
cdr3_aa: CASSLDGRPNYGYTF
d_call: -
clone_size: few
j_call: TRBJ1-2
v_call: TRBV28

cdr3_nt: TGTGCCAGCAGTCTGGGACAGGGTTATAATTCACCCCTCCACTTT
cdr3_aa: CASSLGQGYNSPLHF
d_call: TRBD1
clone_size: -
j_call: TRBJ1-6
v_call: TRBV2

cdr3_nt: TGCGCCAGCAGCTTGGAGGTGGGACGGAACACTGAAGCTTTCTTT
cdr3_aa: CASSLEVGRNTEAFF
d_call: -
clone_size: -
j_call: TRBJ1-1
v_call: TRBV5-1

cdr3_nt: TGCGCCAGCAGCTTGGGGGCTCGAGGGAGAGGCACTGAAGCTTTCTTT
cdr3_aa: CASSLGARGRGTEAFF
d_call: -
clone_size: few
j_call: TRBJ1-1
v_call: TRBV5-1

cdr3_nt: TGTGCCAGCAGTGAAGGTCTCTTGGGGGCCAATTCACCCCTCCACTTT
cdr3_aa: CASSEGLLGANSPLHF
d_call: -
clone_size: -
j_call: TRBJ1-6
v_call: TRBV6-1

cdr3_nt: TGTGCCAGCAGCACCGATCCGGGCCCAAGGGGGAACACTGAAGCTTTCTTT
cdr3_aa: CASSTDPGPRGNTEAFF
d_call: -
clone_size: few
j_call: TRBJ1-1
v_call: TRBV5-4

cdr3_nt: TGTGCCAGCAGCCGCTTGCCAGCGGGGGACCGCACCGGGGAGCTGTTTTTT
cdr3_aa: CASSRLPAGDRTGELFF
d_call: TRBD2
clone_size: -
j_call: TRBJ2-2
v_call: TRBV7-3

cdr3_nt: TGTGCCAGTAGTATACCAGGGAACACTGAAGCTTTCTTT
cdr3_aa: CASSIPGNTEAFF
d_call: -
clone_size: -
j_call: TRBJ1-1
v_call: TRBV19

cdr3_nt: TGTGCCTGGGCGACAGGGGGAGTTACAGCATCACCCCTCCACTTT
cdr3_aa: CAWATGGVTASPLHF
d_call: TRBD1
clone_size: few
j_call: TRBJ1-6
v_call: TRBV30

cdr3_nt: TGTGCCAGCAGCGTATCGGGGCCTACAGATACGCAGTATTTT
cdr3_aa: CASSVSGPTDTQYF
d_call: -
clone_size: -
j_call: TRBJ2-3
v_call: TRBV9

cdr3_nt: TGTGCCAGCAGCCCACAGCTTTCCCTCTCTGGAAACACCATATATTTT
cdr3_aa: CASSPQLSLSGNTIYF
d_call: -
clone_size: -
j_call: TRBJ1-3
v_call: TRBV5-5

cdr3_nt: TGTGCCAGCAGCTTATCCCCGGACAGGAACTTAGGGCAGCCCCAGCATTTT
cdr3_aa: CASSLSPDRNLGQPQHF
d_call: TRBD1
clone_size: -
j_call: TRBJ1-5
v_call: TRBV7-3

cdr3_nt: TGCGCCAGCCGTGGGATCCAGCGCCACGAGCAGTACTTC
cdr3_aa: CASRGIQRHEQYF
d_call: -
clone_size: -
j_call: TRBJ2-7
v_call: TRBV5-1

cdr3_nt: TGTGCCAGCAGGGCCTCAGGACGCAGCTCTGGGGCCAACGTCCTGACTTTC
cdr3_aa: CASRASGRSSGANVLTF
d_call: -
clone_size: -
j_call: TRBJ2-6
v_call: TRBV2

cdr3_nt: TGTGCCAGCAGCCCTCGAGGGGTGAGGGACGATGATGCGGCTTTCTTT
cdr3_aa: CASSPRGVRDDDAAFF
d_call: -
clone_size: -
j_call: TRBJ1-1
v_call: TRBV5-4

cdr3_nt: TGTGCCAGCAGCCCCTCCACAGCGGGCAAAAACATTCAGTACTTC
cdr3_aa: CASSPSTAGKNIQYF
d_call: -
clone_size: -
j_call: TRBJ2-4
v_call: TRBV6-5

cdr3_nt: TGTGCCAGCAGCGGACCCGGGAACACTGAAGCTTTCTTT
cdr3_aa: CASSGPGNTEAFF
d_call: -
clone_size: -
j_call: TRBJ1-1
v_call: TRBV9

cdr3_nt: TGTGCCAGCAGTGAGGACGGCCTGGGACAGGGTGGCTCAGAGACCCAGTACTTC
cdr3_aa: CASSEDGLGQGGSETQYF
d_call: TRBD1
clone_size: -
j_call: TRBJ2-5
v_call: TRBV6-1

cdr3_nt: TGTGCCAGCTCACGATCGGACAGAAATCAGCCCCAGCATTTT
cdr3_aa: CASSRSDRNQPQHF
d_call: -
clone_size: -
j_call: TRBJ1-5
v_call: TRBV18

cdr3_nt: TGCGCCAGCAGCTCACAGGGGGCCGGCCTGGGCACTGAAGCTTTCTTT
cdr3_aa: CASSSQGAGLGTEAFF
d_call: TRBD1
clone_size: few
j_call: TRBJ1-1
v_call: TRBV5-1

cdr3_nt: TGTGCCAGCAGTGACTGGACGACGCCCTACGAGCAGTACTTC
cdr3_aa: CASSDWTTPYEQYF
d_call: -
clone_size: -
j_call: TRBJ2-7
v_call: TRBV2

cdr3_nt: TGTGCCAGCAGTGTCCAGGAGAACACTGAAGCTTTCTTT
cdr3_aa: CASSVQENTEAFF
d_call: -
clone_size: -
j_call: TRBJ1-1
v_call: TRBV6-4

cdr3_nt: TGTGCCTGGAGTGCGACGGGGTCTGGAAACACCATATATTTT
cdr3_aa: CAWSATGSGNTIYF
d_call: -
clone_size: -
j_call: TRBJ1-3
v_call: TRBV30

cdr3_nt: TGCAGCGTATCGGGACAGGGGGTTGGCTATGGCTACACCTTC
cdr3_aa: CSVSGQGVGYGYTF
d_call: TRBD1
clone_size: -
j_call: TRBJ1-2
v_call: TRBV29-1

cdr3_nt: TGTGCCAGCAGTTTGAGGGACGTTTCCTACGAGCAGTACTTC
cdr3_aa: CASSLRDVSYEQYF
d_call: -
clone_size: few
j_call: TRBJ2-7
v_call: TRBV28

cdr3_nt: TGTGCCAGCCTCCGGGGGGAATACAATGAGCAGTTCTTC
cdr3_aa: CASLRGEYNEQFF
d_call: TRBD2
clone_size: -
j_call: TRBJ2-1
v_call: TRBV7-9

cdr3_nt: TGTGCCAGCAGTTACTCAGAATTCAATCAGCCCCAGCATTTT
cdr3_aa: CASSYSEFNQPQHF
d_call: -
clone_size: few
j_call: TRBJ1-5
v_call: TRBV6-2/TRBV6-3

cdr3_nt: TGTGCCAGCAGTTACGAGCCGAGCTCCTATAATTCACCCCTCCACTTT
cdr3_aa: CASSYEPSSYNSPLHF
d_call: -
clone_size: -
j_call: TRBJ1-6
v_call: TRBV6-5

cdr3_nt: TGCGCCAGCAGCTCCGACCCCCGCTCCTACAATGAGCAGTTCTTC
cdr3_aa: CASSSDPRSYNEQFF
d_call: -
clone_size: -
j_call: TRBJ2-1
v_call: TRBV5-1

cdr3_nt: TGTGCCAGCAGCCAAGAGCCAGAGGGGGAAAAACTGTTTTTT
cdr3_aa: CASSQEPEGEKLFF
d_call: -
clone_size: -
j_call: TRBJ1-4
v_call: TRBV14

cdr3_nt: TGTGCCAGCAACCACGCCGGGGAGGACACTGAAGCTTTCTTT
cdr3_aa: CASNHAGEDTEAFF
d_call: -
clone_size: -
j_call: TRBJ1-1
v_call: TRBV7-2

cdr3_nt: TGTGCCAGCAGCCAAGCCGGGACAGCTAACTATGGCTACACCTTC
cdr3_aa: CASSQAGTANYGYTF
d_call: TRBD1
clone_size: few
j_call: TRBJ1-2
v_call: TRBV3-1/TRBV3-2

cdr3_nt: TGTGCCAGCAGTTTACGGGTTCCCTACGAGCAGTACTTC
cdr3_aa: CASSLRVPYEQYF
d_call: -
clone_size: -
j_call: TRBJ2-7
v_call: TRBV28

cdr3_nt: TGTGCCAGCTCACGCCAGGGGGCTTCCACAGATACGCAGTATTTT
cdr3_aa: CASSRQGASTDTQYF
d_call: TRBD1
clone_size: -
j_call: TRBJ2-3
v_call: TRBV18

cdr3_nt: TGTGCCAGCTCACCATTAGGTCCTGAAAAACTGTTTTTT
cdr3_aa: CASSPLGPEKLFF
d_call: -
clone_size: -
j_call: TRBJ1-4
v_call: TRBV18

cdr3_nt: TGTGCCAGCAGTGGGGATCCCGGACAGGGTGAAAAACTGTTTTTT
cdr3_aa: CASSGDPGQGEKLFF
d_call: TRBD1
clone_size: -
j_call: TRBJ1-4
v_call: TRBV2

cdr3_nt: TGCGCCAGCAGCCCGGAGGGGACAGCAATCTATGGCTACACCTTC
cdr3_aa: CASSPEGTAIYGYTF
d_call: TRBD1
clone_size: -
j_call: TRBJ1-2
v_call: TRBV4-1

cdr3_nt: TGTGCCAGCAGCCCTCCCGGACAGGTGGACGAGCAGTACTTC
cdr3_aa: CASSPPGQVDEQYF
d_call: TRBD1
clone_size: -
j_call: TRBJ2-7
v_call: TRBV28

cdr3_nt: TGCGCCAGCGGACGATCACAGGGGGAACTGTTTTTT
cdr3_aa: CASGRSQGELFF
d_call: TRBD1
clone_size: -
j_call: TRBJ1-4
v_call: TRBV5-1

cdr3_nt: TGTGCCAGTAGTATGAGGACAGGGTATGGTCAGCCCCAGCATTTT
cdr3_aa: CASSMRTGYGQPQHF
d_call: TRBD1
clone_size: -
j_call: TRBJ1-5
v_call: TRBV19

cdr3_nt: TGTGCCAGCAGTGCTATGAACACTGAAGCTTTCTTT
cdr3_aa: CASSAMNTEAFF
d_call: -
clone_size: -
j_call: TRBJ1-1
v_call: TRBV25-1

cdr3_nt: TGCGCCAGCAGCTTGGGCGGGGGAGGGCAGCCCCAGCATTTT
cdr3_aa: CASSLGGGGQPQHF
d_call: -
clone_size: -
j_call: TRBJ1-5
v_call: TRBV5-1

cdr3_nt: TGTGCCTGGAGTGTGGACACCCCGAACACTGAAGCTTTCTTT
cdr3_aa: CAWSVDTPNTEAFF
d_call: -
clone_size: -
j_call: TRBJ1-1
v_call: TRBV30

cdr3_nt: TGTGCCAGCAGCATCCCTAGCGGGGGCCTCTCTGGGGCCAACGTCCTGACTTTC
cdr3_aa: CASSIPSGGLSGANVLTF
d_call: TRBD2
clone_size: -
j_call: TRBJ2-6
v_call: TRBV7-8

cdr3_nt: TGTGCCAGCAGGCTCAACAATTCACCCCTCCACTTT
cdr3_aa: CASRLNNSPLHF
d_call: -
clone_size: once
j_call: TRBJ1-6
v_call: TRBV12-3/TRBV12-4

cdr3_nt: TGTGCCAGCAGCTTAACTAGCGGGGTGAACACCGGGGAGCTGTTTTTT
cdr3_aa: CASSLTSGVNTGELFF
d_call: TRBD2
clone_size: -
j_call: TRBJ2-2
v_call: TRBV7-3

cdr3_nt: TGCGCCAGCAGCTTGGGGACACAAAGGGATGGCTACACCTTC
cdr3_aa: CASSLGTQRDGYTF
d_call: -
clone_size: -
j_call: TRBJ1-2
v_call: TRBV5-1

cdr3_nt: TGTGCCAGCAGTTTACAGGGTTCCTACGAGCAGTACTTC
cdr3_aa: CASSLQGSYEQYF
d_call: -
clone_size: few
j_call: TRBJ2-7
v_call: TRBV12-3/TRBV12-4

cdr3_nt: TGTGCCAGCGGGATTAGCGGGGCCTACGAGCAGTACTTC
cdr3_aa: CASGISGAYEQYF
d_call: TRBD2
clone_size: -
j_call: TRBJ2-7
v_call: TRBV2

cdr3_nt: TGTGCCAGCAGCCGGGGGAACAGGGGGCTCTTTGGCACTGAAGCTTTCTTT
cdr3_aa: CASSRGNRGLFGTEAFF
d_call: TRBD1
clone_size: -
j_call: TRBJ1-1
v_call: TRBV5-4

cdr3_nt: TGTGCCATCAAAACAGATTATCATGAAGCTTTCTTT
cdr3_aa: CAIKTDYHEAFF
d_call: -
clone_size: -
j_call: TRBJ1-1
v_call: TRBV10-3

cdr3_nt: TGTGCCAGCAGTTTATTTCGGCCGAGCAATCAGCCCCAGCATTTT
cdr3_aa: CASSLFRPSNQPQHF
d_call: -
clone_size: once
j_call: TRBJ1-5
v_call: TRBV28

cdr3_nt: TGTGCCACCAGCAGGTGGCAGATGAACACCGGGGAGCTGTTTTTT
cdr3_aa: CATSRWQMNTGELFF
d_call: -
clone_size: -
j_call: TRBJ2-2
v_call: TRBV15

cdr3_nt: TGTGCCTGGAATTGGCGCGGGACAGGGGGCAGGAATGAGCAGTTCTTC
cdr3_aa: CAWNWRGTGGRNEQFF
d_call: TRBD1
clone_size: once
j_call: TRBJ2-1
v_call: TRBV30

cdr3_nt: TGTGCCAGCAGCCAAGAGCTTTGGGACGGCTTCCGCACAGATACGCAGTATTTT
cdr3_aa: CASSQELWDGFRTDTQYF
d_call: -
clone_size: few
j_call: TRBJ2-3
v_call: TRBV4-2